This is a list of T cell receptor beta chains from one sample in a study of T cells after yellow fever vaccination. TCRdb recomputed calls from the 5' RACE reads with MiXCR, one row per CDR3 protein. The sample carries about 300,000 distinct CDR3 sequences, around 6.8% recorded once. This sample comprised PBMCs, obtained about 49 days after the first yellow fever vaccination. The receptors originated from a young man who received the YFV17D yellow fever vaccine. The CDR3 runs from the conserved cysteine through the conserved F or W. Each record gives: D gene, J gene, clone size, V gene, CDR3 DNA, CDR3 protein. D genes are given only for firm matches. Clone size is shown for a subset of rows, as once, few, many or a class of expanded clone.

d_call: TRBD2
j_call: TRBJ2-3
clone_size: many
v_call: TRBV12-3/TRBV12-4
cdr3_nt: TGTGCCAGCAGTTCCACCCCTGACGGGGGGGTTACGGATACGCAGTATTTT
cdr3_aa: CASSSTPDGGVTDTQYF

d_call: NA
j_call: TRBJ2-3
clone_size: many
v_call: TRBV5-1
cdr3_nt: TGCGCCAGCAGCTTGGGAGCGCCCGCGGCAGATACGCAGTATTTT
cdr3_aa: CASSLGAPAADTQYF

d_call: NA
j_call: TRBJ1-6
clone_size: few
v_call: TRBV6-1
cdr3_nt: TGTGCCAGCAGCCCCTGGTGGGGAGTTTCACCCCTCCACTTT
cdr3_aa: CASSPWWGVSPLHF

d_call: TRBD2
j_call: TRBJ2-7
clone_size: few
v_call: TRBV6-1
cdr3_nt: TGTGCCAGCAGTACGGGACTAAACGCCGCCTACGAGCAGTACTTC
cdr3_aa: CASSTGLNAAYEQYF

d_call: TRBD2
j_call: TRBJ2-3
clone_size: NA
v_call: TRBV11-1
cdr3_nt: TGTGCCAGCAGCCTATTTGCGGGGGGCCTAGATACGCAGTATTTT
cdr3_aa: CASSLFAGGLDTQYF

d_call: TRBD2
j_call: TRBJ2-7
clone_size: many
v_call: TRBV7-3
cdr3_nt: TGCGCCAGCAGCTTGGCCGGGGGGAGCTACGAGCAGTACTTC
cdr3_aa: CASSLAGGSYEQYF

d_call: TRBD2
j_call: TRBJ2-1
clone_size: few
v_call: TRBV5-8
cdr3_nt: TGTGCCAGCAGACTAGCGGGGGGGCCGAATGAGCAGTTCTTC
cdr3_aa: CASRLAGGPNEQFF

d_call: NA
j_call: TRBJ1-2
clone_size: few
v_call: TRBV5-1
cdr3_nt: TGCGCCAGCAGCTCCCAGGCGGGGTCTTATGGCTACACCTTC
cdr3_aa: CASSSQAGSYGYTF

d_call: NA
j_call: TRBJ2-5
clone_size: NA
v_call: TRBV15
cdr3_nt: TGTGCCACCAGCAGAGTGCAGAATCAAGAGACCCAGTACTTC
cdr3_aa: CATSRVQNQETQYF

d_call: NA
j_call: TRBJ1-1
clone_size: few
v_call: TRBV12-3/TRBV12-4
cdr3_nt: TGTGCCAGCAGTTTAGGCCAGGGTTTTGAAGCTTTCTTT
cdr3_aa: CASSLGQGFEAFF

d_call: NA
j_call: TRBJ1-6
clone_size: NA
v_call: TRBV6-4
cdr3_nt: TGTGCCAGCAGTGACAGGGGAGATTCACCCCTCCACTTT
cdr3_aa: CASSDRGDSPLHF

d_call: NA
j_call: TRBJ1-1
clone_size: many
v_call: TRBV29-1
cdr3_nt: TGCAGCGTGAGCCCCGGATCTGAGGTCACTGAAGCTTTCTTT
cdr3_aa: CSVSPGSEVTEAFF

d_call: NA
j_call: TRBJ2-4
clone_size: few
v_call: TRBV27
cdr3_nt: TGTGCCAGCAGCGTGTCGCACAGGGCGAAAAACATTCAGTACTTC
cdr3_aa: CASSVSHRAKNIQYF

d_call: NA
j_call: TRBJ2-5
clone_size: NA
v_call: TRBV10-3
cdr3_nt: TGTGCCATCAGTGATAAGCAAACCCAGTACTTC
cdr3_aa: CAISDKQTQYF

d_call: NA
j_call: TRBJ2-1
clone_size: NA
v_call: TRBV7-2
cdr3_nt: TGTGCCAGCAGTCTTATTGAGAGGTATGAGCAGTTCTTC
cdr3_aa: CASSLIERYEQFF

d_call: NA
j_call: TRBJ1-1
clone_size: many
v_call: TRBV10-3
cdr3_nt: TGTGCCATCAGTGGCAGCGTGAACACTGAAGCTTTCTTT
cdr3_aa: CAISGSVNTEAFF

d_call: NA
j_call: TRBJ1-1
clone_size: NA
v_call: TRBV5-1
cdr3_nt: TGCGCCAGCAGCTCCCCGGTCCGTGAGGGCGAAGCTTTCTTT
cdr3_aa: CASSSPVREGEAFF

d_call: NA
j_call: TRBJ2-6
clone_size: NA
v_call: TRBV6-2/TRBV6-3
cdr3_nt: TGTGCCAGCAGAAACCCCGGGACGGGGGCCAACGTCCTGACTTTC
cdr3_aa: CASRNPGTGANVLTF

d_call: NA
j_call: TRBJ2-2
clone_size: many
v_call: TRBV11-1
cdr3_nt: TGTGCCAGCAGCTTAGCCGGGATTTGGACCGGGGAGCTGTTTTTT
cdr3_aa: CASSLAGIWTGELFF

d_call: NA
j_call: TRBJ1-6
clone_size: many
v_call: TRBV5-1
cdr3_nt: TGCGCCAGCAGCAACCGGCGGCAGGGTAATTCACCCCTCCACTTT
cdr3_aa: CASSNRRQGNSPLHF

d_call: NA
j_call: TRBJ1-6
clone_size: few
v_call: TRBV5-1
cdr3_nt: TGCGCCAGCAGGTTGACAGCTCCTAATTCACCCCTCCACTTT
cdr3_aa: CASRLTAPNSPLHF

d_call: TRBD2
j_call: TRBJ2-7
clone_size: many
v_call: TRBV11-2
cdr3_nt: TGTGCCAGCAGCTTAGTGCGGGGGGCTCTCTACGAGCAGTACTTC
cdr3_aa: CASSLVRGALYEQYF

d_call: TRBD2
j_call: TRBJ2-4
clone_size: many
v_call: TRBV10-3
cdr3_nt: TGTGCCATCAGTGATAGGGCTAGCGGGGGCCTAGCCAAAAACATTCAGTACTTC
cdr3_aa: CAISDRASGGLAKNIQYF

d_call: NA
j_call: TRBJ2-5
clone_size: few
v_call: TRBV28
cdr3_nt: TGTGCCAGCAGTTCCGCCGCGACAGGAGCCTTC
cdr3_aa: CASSSAATGAF

d_call: TRBD2
j_call: TRBJ2-7
clone_size: many
v_call: TRBV4-1
cdr3_nt: TGCGCCAGCAGCCAAGGCTCGGGGGGGGCCTACGAGCAGTACTTC
cdr3_aa: CASSQGSGGAYEQYF

d_call: NA
j_call: TRBJ1-2
clone_size: few
v_call: TRBV7-9
cdr3_nt: TGTGCCAGCAGCTTCTACGGGGGGGCGGCCTATGGCTACACCTTC
cdr3_aa: CASSFYGGAAYGYTF

d_call: NA
j_call: TRBJ2-1
clone_size: few
v_call: TRBV2
cdr3_nt: TGTGCCAGCAGTGAGTCTGCGGGGAGCTCCTACAATGAGCAGTTCTTC
cdr3_aa: CASSESAGSSYNEQFF

d_call: NA
j_call: TRBJ2-2
clone_size: NA
v_call: TRBV5-4
cdr3_nt: TGTGCCAGCAGCCTTGGTGTCATCGCCTGGGAGCTGTTTTTT
cdr3_aa: CASSLGVIAWELFF

d_call: TRBD1
j_call: TRBJ1-4
clone_size: NA
v_call: TRBV28
cdr3_nt: TGTGCCAGCAGTCCGACAGGGGCGGGTACAACTAATGAAAAACTGTTTTTT
cdr3_aa: CASSPTGAGTTNEKLFF

d_call: NA
j_call: TRBJ1-2
clone_size: NA
v_call: TRBV7-3
cdr3_nt: TGTGCCAGCAGCACGACAGGCGGGCCCTATGGCTACACCTTC
cdr3_aa: CASSTTGGPYGYTF

d_call: TRBD1
j_call: TRBJ2-5
clone_size: NA
v_call: TRBV5-4
cdr3_nt: TGTGCCGGAAGACAGGGACCTCAAGAGACCCAGTACTTC
cdr3_aa: CAGRQGPQETQYF

d_call: TRBD1
j_call: TRBJ2-2
clone_size: NA
v_call: TRBV4-1
cdr3_nt: TGCGCCAGCAGCCAAGCCCCCGGGACAGGGGGCCTCACCGGGGAGCTGTTTTTT
cdr3_aa: CASSQAPGTGGLTGELFF

d_call: NA
j_call: TRBJ2-5
clone_size: NA
v_call: TRBV6-2/TRBV6-3
cdr3_nt: TGTGCCAGCAGAAAGGGGAGGCAGACCCAGTACTTC
cdr3_aa: CASRKGRQTQYF

d_call: TRBD2
j_call: TRBJ2-7
clone_size: few
v_call: TRBV6-1
cdr3_nt: TGTGCCAGCAGTCCTACTAGCGGGGGGGCCTACGAGCAGTACTTC
cdr3_aa: CASSPTSGGAYEQYF

d_call: NA
j_call: TRBJ1-5
clone_size: NA
v_call: TRBV6-5
cdr3_nt: TGTGCCAGCAGGTTAGCGAGCAATCAGCCCCAGCATTTT
cdr3_aa: CASRLASNQPQHF

d_call: NA
j_call: TRBJ1-2
clone_size: few
v_call: TRBV12-3/TRBV12-4
cdr3_nt: TGTGCCAGCAACCAGTTGGGACAACGAAACTATGGCTACACCTTC
cdr3_aa: CASNQLGQRNYGYTF

d_call: NA
j_call: TRBJ2-7
clone_size: few
v_call: TRBV9
cdr3_nt: TGTGCCAGCAGCGTAGGCAGGGTTCCCTACGAGCAGTACTTC
cdr3_aa: CASSVGRVPYEQYF

d_call: TRBD2
j_call: TRBJ2-1
clone_size: NA
v_call: TRBV20-1
cdr3_nt: TGCAGTGCTAGAACTACACTAGCGGGGGGGGCAACCTACAATGAGCAGTTCTTC
cdr3_aa: CSARTTLAGGATYNEQFF

d_call: NA
j_call: TRBJ2-1
clone_size: few
v_call: TRBV7-2
cdr3_nt: TGTGCCAGCAGCTTATTGTTCTTGCCGAGCTACAATGAGCAGTTCTTC
cdr3_aa: CASSLLFLPSYNEQFF

d_call: TRBD2
j_call: TRBJ2-7
clone_size: NA
v_call: TRBV5-8
cdr3_nt: TGTGCCAGCAGCTTAGGACTAGCGGACTCCTACGAGCAGTACTTC
cdr3_aa: CASSLGLADSYEQYF